This is a list of T cell receptor beta chains from one sample in a study of shared clonotypes between healthy human individuals. Profiling relied on immunoSEQ multiplex PCR, and the TCRdb table lists in-frame clones only, not all of them. The sample lists more than 2,000,000 clones, roughly 93% seen once, with 0.39% in the top ten. Sequencing was done on a sample of naive CD4+ T cells from PBMCs. These receptors all stem from a young man in good health. Some clones in this sample may be carry-over from other donors' samples. CDR3s include the opening cysteine and the closing phenylalanine or tryptophan. A D gene is named only where the DNA matches it firmly. Some rows mark clone size as missing; the rest say once, few, many or name a class of expanded clone.

clone size,V gene,J gene,D gene,CDR3 DNA,CDR3 protein
-,TRBV28,TRBJ2-7,TRBD1,TGTGCCAGCAGTTCCAACCCGGGACAGGGGCTCGAGCAGTACTTC,CASSSNPGQGLEQYF
-,TRBV29-1,TRBJ1-3,-,TGCAGCGTTGATAAGGGAACTGGAAACACCATATATTTT,CSVDKGTGNTIYF
-,TRBV7-6,TRBJ1-3,-,TGTGCCAGCAGCTTGGAGATCTCTGGAAACACCATATATTTT,CASSLEISGNTIYF
-,TRBV5-1,TRBJ2-2,-,TGCGCCAGCAGCTTGGGCGACACGCTCACCGGGGAGCTGTTTTTT,CASSLGDTLTGELFF
-,TRBV19,TRBJ2-2,-,TGTGCCAGTACGAGTGTTGGGCGGCCCGGGGAGCTGTTTTTT,CASTSVGRPGELFF
-,TRBV28,TRBJ1-2,-,TGTGCCAGCAGTCTGGTTCTAGACTATGGCTACACCTTC,CASSLVLDYGYTF
few,TRBV4-2,TRBJ1-4,-,TGTGCCAGCAGCCAATCCTCGGGGGGAAATGAAAAACTGTTTTTT,CASSQSSGGNEKLFF
-,TRBV5-1,TRBJ2-2,-,TGCGCCAGCAGCTTGAATCAGAACACCGGGGAGCTGTTTTTT,CASSLNQNTGELFF
-,TRBV4-1,TRBJ2-5,TRBD2,TGCGCCAGCGGAGGGACTAATGGAGCCCTGCCAGAGACCCAGTACTTC,CASGGTNGALPETQYF
-,TRBV9,TRBJ1-3,-,TGTGCCAGCAGCGAAGGTAGGGCCCCTGGAAACACCATATATTTT,CASSEGRAPGNTIYF
-,TRBV2,TRBJ2-2,-,TGTGCCAGCATGGCCGATAACACCGGGGAGCTGTTTTTT,CASMADNTGELFF
-,TRBV6-6,TRBJ2-5,TRBD1,TGTGCCAGCAGCCCGGACAGGGTCGACCTAGAGACCCAGTACTTC,CASSPDRVDLETQYF
-,TRBV4-3,TRBJ2-3,-,TGCGCCAGCAGCCAAGGAGTGCGGGGAGATACGCAGTATTTT,CASSQGVRGDTQYF
-,TRBV5-1,TRBJ2-5,-,TGCGCCAGCAGCCTAGAGCGGGCAGAGACCCAGTACTTC,CASSLERAETQYF
-,TRBV4-2,TRBJ2-2,-,TGTGCCAGCAGCCAAGGGTCCAACGGCCGGGAGCTGTTTTTT,CASSQGSNGRELFF
-,TRBV7-9,TRBJ2-5,TRBD2,TGTGCCAGCAGCCCGCGACTAGCGGGAGTTGCCCAGTACTTC,CASSPRLAGVAQYF
-,TRBV19,TRBJ2-1,TRBD2,TGTGCCAGTAGTCCGGGACTAGCTTTTGAGCAGTTCTTC,CASSPGLAFEQFF
-,TRBV28,TRBJ2-7,-,TGTGCCAGCAGTTTCATCCTCACCTCCTACGAGCAGTACTTC,CASSFILTSYEQYF
few,TRBV29-1,TRBJ1-1,-,TGCAGCGTCTTAGGCCTCCCGAGGGGCACTGAAGCTTTCTTT,CSVLGLPRGTEAFF
-,TRBV5-8,TRBJ1-3,-,TGTGCCAGCAGCCCCGGGGACTGGACTGGAAACACCATATATTTT,CASSPGDWTGNTIYF
-,TRBV6-5,TRBJ2-7,-,TGTGCCAGCAGTTCCTGGCTTAGGGAGCAGTACTTC,CASSSWLREQYF
-,TRBV19,TRBJ2-2,-,TGTGCCAGTAGGCCGGCACAAACGCGGGTGGAGCTGTTTTTT,CASRPAQTRVELFF
-,TRBV7-2,TRBJ2-5,TRBD2,TGTGCCAGCAGCCCCGGACTAGCTTTCGAGACCCAGTACTTC,CASSPGLAFETQYF
-,TRBV28,TRBJ1-4,-,TGTGCCAGCAGGGGTAGACTATTCCGGGCGCTAAAGGAAAAACTGTTTTTT,CASRGRLFRALKEKLFF
-,TRBV6-5,TRBJ1-2,-,TGTGCCAGCAGTTACTCCGGGCTATTAAACTATGGCTACACCTTC,CASSYSGLLNYGYTF
-,TRBV7-8,TRBJ2-3,TRBD1,TGTGCCAGCAGCCCAAAGGGGGCGAGCACAGATACGCAGTATTTT,CASSPKGASTDTQYF
-,TRBV7-9,TRBJ2-7,-,TGTGCCAGCAGCTTAGCGAACACAGCCTACGAGCAGTACTTC,CASSLANTAYEQYF
few,TRBV6-1,TRBJ1-1,TRBD1,TGTGCCAGCAGTATGACAGGGTACACTGAAGCTTTCTTT,CASSMTGYTEAFF
once,TRBV9,TRBJ2-1,-,TGTGCCAGCAGCGAATCGGCCGGGACTGTATACAATGAGCAGTTCTTC,CASSESAGTVYNEQFF
-,TRBV5-4,TRBJ2-5,-,TGTGCCAGCAGCTTGGCCGGTGCAGGAGCCCAAGAGACCCAGTACTTC,CASSLAGAGAQETQYF
-,TRBV28,TRBJ2-3,-,TGTGCCAGCAGTTTATCGGGAGTCGGCACAGATACGCAGTATTTT,CASSLSGVGTDTQYF
-,TRBV5-1,TRBJ1-2,TRBD1,TGCGCCAGCAGCTCCCGGGACAGGGGGTTCCTGGGCTATGGCTACACCTTC,CASSSRDRGFLGYGYTF
-,TRBV5-1,TRBJ2-1,TRBD2,TGCGCCAGCAGCGTAACCGGGACTAGCGGGAGCCTTAATCAGTTCTTC,CASSVTGTSGSLNQFF
-,TRBV4-1,TRBJ2-7,TRBD1,TGCGCCAGCAGCCAGGTAAACCGGGACAGGCTCTCCTACGAGCAGTACTTC,CASSQVNRDRLSYEQYF
-,TRBV2,TRBJ1-2,-,TGTGCCAGCAGTGGAGGGGCTGGCTACACCTTC,CASSGGAGYTF
once,TRBV7-3,TRBJ2-3,-,TGTGCCAGCAGCTTTAGCGCCGGTGTCGCAGATACGCAGTATTTT,CASSFSAGVADTQYF
-,TRBV2,TRBJ1-5,-,TGTGCCAGCACTAGGGCTTTAGAGGGGAATCAGCCCCAGCATTTT,CASTRALEGNQPQHF
-,TRBV21-1,TRBJ2-5,-,TGTCCCGGGGTAGCGGGTCCCCGGGAGACCCAGTACTTC,CPGVAGPRETQYF
-,TRBV7-2,TRBJ2-7,-,TGTGCCAGCAGCTTCCTTTACGAGCAGTACTTC,CASSFLYEQYF
few,TRBV2,TRBJ1-5,-,TGTGCCAGCAGTACAACAGGGATCAATCAGCCCCAGCATTTT,CASSTTGINQPQHF
once,TRBV19,TRBJ2-7,TRBD2,TGTGCCAGTAGTAGGCTAGCGGGAGGCTCCTACGAGCAGTACTTC,CASSRLAGGSYEQYF
-,TRBV25-1,TRBJ2-3,-,TGTGCCAGCAGGGAGCAAACCCAGGATACGCAGTATTTT,CASREQTQDTQYF
-,TRBV14,TRBJ1-5,-,TGTGCCAGCAGCCAAGAGTTTCTGGGGGGAAGCAATCAGCCCCAGCATTTT,CASSQEFLGGSNQPQHF
once,TRBV29-1,TRBJ2-1,TRBD2,TGCAGCGTGAGGGGGACTAGCGGGAGGCGCTACAATGAGCAGTTCTTC,CSVRGTSGRRYNEQFF
-,TRBV10-2,TRBJ2-1,TRBD2,TGCGCCAGCAAGGTAAGAGCGGGGGCGGCTGAGCAGTTCTTC,CASKVRAGAAEQFF
-,TRBV7-2,TRBJ1-5,TRBD1,TGTGCCAGCAGCTTGGGGACAGGGGGTTTTCAGCCCCAGCATTTT,CASSLGTGGFQPQHF
-,TRBV6-1,TRBJ2-1,-,TGTGCCAGTGGGGCAGGGGGGGGTTACTACAATGAGCAGTTCTTC,CASGAGGGYYNEQFF
-,TRBV29-1,TRBJ2-2,-,TGCAGCGTAAAGCGGACCGACACCGGGGAGCTGTTTTTT,CSVKRTDTGELFF
-,TRBV6-1,TRBJ1-5,TRBD1,TGTGCCAGCAGTGAAGATAGGGCGGCAGGGGGTAATCAGCCCCAGCATTTT,CASSEDRAAGGNQPQHF
-,TRBV2,TRBJ1-5,TRBD1,TGTGCCAGTGCCTGGGACAGGGTTCACTATCAGCCCCAGCATTTT,CASAWDRVHYQPQHF
few,TRBV11-2,TRBJ1-3,-,TGTGCCAGCAGCTCACAGGCGTCGGGAAACACCATATATTTT,CASSSQASGNTIYF
-,TRBV6-4,TRBJ2-1,TRBD2,TGTGCCAGCAGCACCCTAGCGGTCAACTCCTACAATGAGCAGTTCTTC,CASSTLAVNSYNEQFF
-,TRBV19,TRBJ1-2,-,TGTGCCAGTAGTGCGACCCGGGACCCCCAGACCGGCTACACCTTC,CASSATRDPQTGYTF
-,TRBV4-3,TRBJ1-4,TRBD1,TGCGCCAGCAGCCAAGAGGGGACAGCTGAAAAACTGTTTTTT,CASSQEGTAEKLFF